Listed here are 18 T cell receptor beta chains from one sample, sequenced in a study of cytomegalovirus exposure and HLA in healthy donors. In the PCR, 60 Vbeta and 13 Jbeta primers were used. Some clones are missing from TCRdb's copy, which holds only in-frame ones; the method was immunoSEQ multiplex PCR. The data hold around 200,000 clones, with about four fifths observed a single time. Sequencing was carried out using PBMCs. These receptors all come from a man aged 50 or older in good health and CMV-seronegative.

This CDR3 reads CASSLPLRWTGAYEQYF. The CDR3 DNA sequence: TGTGCCAGCAGTTTGCCACTTAGGTGGACTGGGGCCTACGAGCAGTACTTC. The chain couples TRBV28 to TRBJ2-7; TRBD2 is a possible D gene (5 bases). This CDR3 is 17 amino acids long. Between the trimmed V and J ends, which lost 3 bases and 2 bases, there was a span of 20 bases. Germline-derived CDR1 and CDR2 are MDHEN and SYDVKM.

DNA for the CDR3: TGTGCCAGCAGCTTAGTCTCGGGGGGGTCGAACACCGGGGAGCTGTTTTTT. The encoded protein is CASSLVSGGSNTGELFF. V and J are TRBV7-8 and TRBJ2-2, with TRBD2 matching 8 bases. This CDR3 spans 17 amino acids. After removal of 1 base from V and 0 bases from J, the junction contained 4 bases not matched to a gene. CDR1 is SGHVS and CDR2 is FQNEAQ in the germline V gene.

The CDR3 DNA reads as TGTGCCAGCAGCTCGACTACAGGGATTAATGGCTACACCTTC. It translates to CASSSTTGINGYTF. The genes are TRBV7-9 and TRBJ1-2; tentatively, D is TRBD1 (6 bases). CDR1 and CDR2 from the germline V gene are SEHNR and FQNEAQ (reference sequence). Trimming pared 4 bases from V and 6 bases from J, leaving 15 bases between. This CDR3 has 14 residues. Variable domain in full (rest from reference TRBV7-9 and TRBJ1-2): DTGVSQNPRHKITKRGQNVTFRCDPISEHNRLYWYRQTLGQGPEFLTYFQNEAQLEKSRLLSDRFSAERPKGSFSTLEIQRTEQGDSAMYLCASSSTTGINGYTFGSGTRLTVV.

This clone has just one count. The chain links TRBV7-9 to TRBJ1-2, with D hard to call. The ends were cut back, 5 bases at V and 5 bases at J, with 18 bases in the middle. Germline-derived CDR1 and CDR2 are SEHNR and FQNEAQ (reference sequence). The CDR3 contains 15 residues. DNA of the CDR3: TGTGCCAGCAGCCTACAAGTTCCAGGAACTTATGGCTACACCTTC. Translation gives CASSLQVPGTYGYTF.

The chain couples TRBV6-5 to TRBJ2-7, with 7 positions matching TRBD2. The germline gives CDR1 MNHEY, CDR2 SVGAGI. V dropped 5 bases and J dropped 5; count of bases not matched to a gene: 9. The CDR3 covers 14 residues. The CDR3 DNA reads as TGTGCCAGCAGTCGGATGTGGGGGGGTAACGAGCAGTACTTC. It codes for CASSRMWGGNEQYF.

The gene calls are TRBV15 and TRBJ1-1; D is unclear. V was cut by 4 bases and J by 1 base, with 7 bases left in between. CDR1 and CDR2 (germline): LNHNV, YYDKDF (reference sequence). This CDR3 has 13 amino acids. The CDR3 is CATSITGNTEAFF. The DNA of the CDR3 is TGTGCCACCAGCATCACGGGGAACACTGAAGCTTTCTTT. The full variable domain, completed using reference TRBV15 and TRBJ1-1, is DAMVIQNPRYQVTQFGKPVTLSCSQTLNHNVMYWYQQKSSQAPKLLFHYYDKDFNNEADTPDNFQSRRPNTSFCFLDIRSPGLGDTAMYLCATSITGNTEAFFGQGTRLTVV.

The gene calls are TRBV19 and TRBJ1-1; D may be TRBD1 (5 bases). CDR3 length: 12 residues. Germline V lookup: CDR1 LNHDA, CDR2 SQIVND (reference sequence). V shed 10 bases and J shed 3 bases, with 12 bases lying between them. Here the CDR3 reads CATWGGYTEAFF. DNA for the CDR3: TGTGCCACCTGGGGGGGTTACACTGAAGCTTTCTTT.

V is TRBV14 and J is TRBJ2-1; 7 bases align to TRBD2. The trim removed 0 bases at V and 0 bases at J, leaving 11 bases unmatched. The CDR3 is made up of 19 amino acids. CDR1 and CDR2 (germline): SGHDN, FVKESK. The CDR3 is CASSQDQSGALSSYNEQFF. The DNA of the CDR3 is TGTGCCAGCAGCCAAGATCAGAGCGGGGCCTTGAGCTCCTACAATGAGCAGTTCTTC.

This rearrangement joins TRBV6-1 to TRBJ1-1, with 8 bases aligning to TRBD1. In germline, CDR1 is MNHNS, CDR2 SASEGT. With V trimmed by 6 bases and J by 2 bases, 8 bases remained unmatched. The CDR3 runs to 15 residues. As DNA, the CDR3 is TGTGCCAGCAGCCGTTACAGGGGGGGAAACACTGAAGCTTTCTTT. It yields the protein CASSRYRGGNTEAFF.

This clone was seen once. This chain uses TRBV7-2 with TRBJ1-5, with 8 positions matching TRBD1. Per the germline V gene, CDR1 is SGHTA and CDR2 is FQGNSA. J was trimmed by 7 bases and V by 3 bases; bases with no gene match: 5. This CDR3 is 14 amino acids long. The CDR3, as DNA: TGTGCCAGCAGCTTGCGTACAGGGGGGCAGCCCCAGCATTTT. Residues: CASSLRTGGQPQHF.

The CDR3, as DNA: TGTGCCAGCAGGGGACTAGCGGTATCCTACGAGCAGTACTTC. It encodes CASRGLAVSYEQYF. J is TRBJ2-7 and V is TRBV2, with 11 bases identical to TRBD2. V trimming: 6 bases; J trimming: 1 base; junction bases outside the gene matches: 2. Germline CDR1 reads SNHLY; CDR2 reads FYNNEI. This CDR3 comprises 14 residues.

This chain joins TRBV7-3 and TRBJ1-1; D perhaps matches TRBD1 (6 bases). Trimming pared 5 bases from V and 1 base from J, leaving 14 bases between. The CDR3 loop spans 15 amino acids. The germline CDR1 and CDR2 sequences are SGHTA and FQGTGA. The CDR3 reads CASSQQGQPNTEAFF. The CDR3 DNA follows: TGTGCCAGCAGCCAGCAGGGGCAGCCGAACACTGAAGCTTTCTTT.

Comments on this clone: An end of the junction does not agree with germline; a read error may underlie this. The V gene is TRBV7-7, the J gene TRBJ2-3; 11 nucleotides align to TRBD1. Germline CDR1 SSHAT, CDR2 FNYEAQ (reference sequence). There are 15 residues in the CDR3. The CDR3 protein is CASSSGTGGADTQYF. The CDR3 DNA is TGTGCTAGCAGCTCCGGGACAGGGGGTGCAGATACGCAGTATTTT.

The gene calls are TRBV2 and TRBJ2-5; 7 bases are a match to TRBD1. V lost 4 bases, J lost 1 base, and 6 bases stayed unmatched. The CDR3 runs 15 residues. CDR1 is SNHLY, CDR2 FYNNEI, per germline. The CDR3 region is CASSARTGAQETQYF. The CDR3 nucleotides are TGTGCCAGCAGTGCCAGGACAGGAGCCCAAGAGACCCAGTACTTC.

J is TRBJ1-3 and V is TRBV2; TRBD1 might be the D (5 bases). There are 16 residues in the CDR3. Trimming shortened V by 1 base and J by 3 bases, and 13 bases separated the two germline ends. The germline gives CDR1 SNHLY, CDR2 FYNNEI. The CDR3 DNA is TGTGCCAGCAGTGAAGAGGGGCCAGGCTTTGGAAACACCATATATTTT. Its translation: CASSEEGPGFGNTIYF.

V usage is TRBV18 and J usage is TRBJ2-3; 12 bases fit TRBD2. CDR3 length: 17 amino acids. Germline V gene lookup returns CDR1 KGHSH and CDR2 LQKENI. V trimming: 0 bases; J trimming: 2 bases; junction bases outside the gene matches: 3. CDR3: CASSPPRTSGITDTQYF. CDR3 DNA: TGTGCCAGCTCACCACCGCGGACTAGCGGGATCACAGATACGCAGTATTTT. Full variable domain (rest looked up from reference TRBV18 and TRBJ2-3): NAGVMQNPRHLVRRRGQEARLRCSPMKGHSHVYWYRQLPEEGLKFMVYLQKENIIDESGMPKERFSAEFPKEGPSILRIQQVVRGDSAAYFCASSPPRTSGITDTQYFGPGTRLTVL.

This chain links TRBV28 with TRBJ1-1, with 8 bases that match TRBD1. V lost 5 bases and J lost 5; bases outside the gene matches: 13. CDR1 MDHEN and CDR2 SYDVKM come from the germline V gene. The CDR3 is 16 residues long. The CDR3 nucleotides are TGTGCCAGCAGTCCAGGAAATACAGGGGGAAATACTGAAGCTTTCTTT. The encoded protein is CASSPGNTGGNTEAFF.

Here the CDR3 reads CASSFQGSGEKLFF. In DNA form, the CDR3 reads TGTGCCAGCAGCTTCCAGGGTTCAGGAGAAAAACTGTTTTTT. The chain uses TRBV7-9 and TRBJ1-4, with D possibly being TRBD1 (5 bases). Trimming removed 3 bases at V and 8 bases at J, with 13 bases between. The CDR3 consists of 14 residues. In germline, CDR1 is SEHNR, CDR2 FQNEAQ (reference sequence).